The clone carrying this T cell receptor (beta chain) came up many times. Antigen: not known. The data originate from a study of early T cells in non-severe SARS-CoV-2 infection. Overall study: Unpaired chains resulted from sequencing bulk RNA of unsorted whole blood. Regarding the study as a whole: Missing private and CD4 specificities, VDJdb matching favored anti-spike CD8 responses.

The V gene lost 0 bases and the J gene lost 0 bases, with 13 bases spanning the gap. The CDR3 length is 17 residues. In germline, CDR1 is SGHRS, CDR2 YFSETQ. Researchers attached unique molecular identifiers to individual cDNA molecules. TCRdb redid the calling of the 5' RACE reads with MiXCR, one entry per CDR3 protein. The data contain fewer than 35,000 distinct CDR3 sequences, more than 5% of them seen just once; the ten biggest clones take up 14%. This TCR derives from an adult who was a healthcare worker with PCR-confirmed SARS-CoV-2 infection or an uninfected control (not recorded which). The chain employs TRBV5-1 and TRBJ1-3; D is unresolved. The specimen sequenced was whole blood. The CDR3: CASSLAMGSLSGNTIYF. CDR3 sequence (DNA): TGCGCCAGCAGCTTGGCCATGGGGTCCCTCTCTGGAAACACCATATATTTT. Supplemented by reference TRBV5-1 and TRBJ1-3, the full variable domain reads KAGVTQTPRYLIKTRGQQVTLSCSPISGHRSVSWYQQTPGQGLQFLFEYFSETQRNKGNFPGRFSGRQFSNSRSEMNVSTLELGDSALYLCASSLAMGSLSGNTIYFGEGSWLTVV.